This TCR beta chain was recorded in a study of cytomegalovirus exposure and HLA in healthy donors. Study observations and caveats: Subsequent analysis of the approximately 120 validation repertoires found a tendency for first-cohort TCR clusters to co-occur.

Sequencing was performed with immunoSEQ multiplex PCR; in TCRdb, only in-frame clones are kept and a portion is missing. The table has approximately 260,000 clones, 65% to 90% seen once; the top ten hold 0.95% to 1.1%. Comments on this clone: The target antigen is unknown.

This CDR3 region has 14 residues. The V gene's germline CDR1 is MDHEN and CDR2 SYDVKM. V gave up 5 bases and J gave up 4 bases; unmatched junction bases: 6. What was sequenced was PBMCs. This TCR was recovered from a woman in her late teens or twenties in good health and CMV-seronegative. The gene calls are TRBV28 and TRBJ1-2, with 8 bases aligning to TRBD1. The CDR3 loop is CASSKGDRSYGYTF. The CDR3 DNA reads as TGTGCCAGCAGTAAAGGGGACAGGTCCTATGGCTACACCTTC.